A selection of T cell receptor beta chains follows, all from one sample in a study of Graves' ophthalmopathy and Graves' hyperthyroidism. MiXCR, applied by TCRdb to the multiplex PCR reads, yields one record per CDR3 protein. The sample lists roughly 700,000 distinct CDR3 sequences; around 40% were seen once. Sequenced: peripheral blood. Receptor source: an adult man with Graves' ophthalmopathy. Both conserved end residues are part of each CDR3. The D gene is left open where the match is weak.

j_call v_call d_call cdr3_aa
TRBJ2-3 TRBV7-9 TRBD2 CASSPLGGSTDTQYF
TRBJ2-3 TRBV7-2 TRBD2 CASSRDYSSTDTQYF
TRBJ1-1 TRBV6-5 NA CASSYSGTANTEAFF
TRBJ2-7 TRBV10-3 TRBD1 CAISEGTGPYEQYF
TRBJ2-6 TRBV18 NA CASSPRRDVPSGANVLTF
TRBJ2-7 TRBV19 NA CASSWGRKYEQYF
TRBJ2-7 TRBV4-3 NA CASSQSVSSYEQYF
TRBJ1-1 TRBV25-1 NA CASSEERGGSTEAFF
TRBJ1-3 TRBV29-1 NA CSVEDRTAAPGNTIYF
TRBJ1-5 TRBV19 TRBD1 CASSIWPGQMNQPQHF
TRBJ1-1 TRBV7-2 TRBD1 CASSLEPGGFTEAFF
TRBJ2-7 TRBV7-9 NA CASSQGGGGDYYEQYF
TRBJ2-7 TRBV10-3 TRBD2 CASSSGTSVHEQYF
TRBJ2-5 TRBV2 TRBD1 CASRTGGLETQYF
TRBJ2-5 TRBV7-7 TRBD1 CASSRDRGNQETQYF
TRBJ1-2 TRBV9 TRBD1 CASSVGTGVSYGYTF
TRBJ1-5 TRBV7-2 NA CASSADSFNQPQHF
TRBJ1-2 TRBV30 NA CASLGRYGYTF
TRBJ1-1 TRBV25-1 TRBD1 CASARTGRAEAFF
TRBJ1-2 TRBV12-3/TRBV12-4 NA CASSVGLSYGYTF
TRBJ2-7 TRBV25-1 TRBD2 CASSNTGLAGSCEQYF
TRBJ2-5 TRBV7-2 TRBD1 CASIPSTGAGETQYF
TRBJ2-7 TRBV11-2 TRBD1 CASSQPPGQGLYEQYF
TRBJ1-2 TRBV29-1 TRBD1 CSVSETGNYGYTF
TRBJ2-2 TRBV5-1 TRBD1 CASSLFLRMGTEELFF
TRBJ1-6 TRBV25-1 TRBD1 CASSPIHRGPSPLHF
TRBJ1-2 TRBV9 NA CASSVAPETYGYTF
TRBJ2-5 TRBV19 NA CASSIVAGGEETQHF
TRBJ2-7 TRBV7-3 NA CASSRGKAYEQYF
TRBJ1-1 TRBV5-4 TRBD1 CASSLVGTGITEAFF
TRBJ2-3 TRBV7-9 NA CASSLSQARDTQYF
TRBJ2-7 TRBV29-1 NA CSVARTGGPYEQYF
TRBJ2-7 TRBV29-1 TRBD1 CSGRSGTGPYEQYF
TRBJ1-2 TRBV2 NA CASSAGSSGNPGGYGYTF
TRBJ2-2 TRBV7-2 TRBD2 CASSFSGRYNEQFF
TRBJ2-5 TRBV7-3 TRBD2 CASSTVASGRETQYF
TRBJ1-1 TRBV10-2 NA CASSDTMNTEAFF
TRBJ2-5 TRBV25-1 TRBD1 CASRGTGVHQPQYF
TRBJ1-5 TRBV6-5 NA CASSYRASEPQHF
TRBJ2-5 TRBV29-1 TRBD2 CSDRGGIAETQYF
TRBJ2-3 TRBV19 NA CASSIYGTTSTDTQYF
TRBJ1-2 TRBV19 NA CASSIQGPYGYTF
TRBJ2-2 TRBV25-1 NA CASTFQGKPWELFF
TRBJ2-7 TRBV7-8 TRBD2 CASSAGLAGYEQYF
TRBJ2-3 TRBV7-2 NA CASSSRQASLRDTQYF
TRBJ1-6 TRBV9 TRBD1 CASGTGLGSPLHF
TRBJ1-2 TRBV5-4 NA CASHRRVEGGYTF
TRBJ2-5 TRBV29-1 TRBD1 CSAKPGQGGFEKTQYF
TRBJ1-5 TRBV5-6 TRBD1 CASSLAGQENQPQHF
TRBJ1-6 TRBV2 NA CASLTGSRSPLHF
TRBJ2-5 TRBV5-6 NA CASSLDLRGETQYF
TRBJ1-1 TRBV7-2 NA CASSLANGVAGAFF
TRBJ2-2 TRBV25-1 TRBD1 CASSLAGTGFNTGELFF
TRBJ2-2 TRBV7-8 NA CASSQVPSTGELFF
TRBJ1-5 TRBV20-1 NA CSASGQPQHF
TRBJ2-7 TRBV7-3 NA CASSLSQMSEQYF
TRBJ1-5 TRBV12-3/TRBV12-4 TRBD1 CASSLFEGADQPQHF
TRBJ1-2 TRBV7-9 NA CASSFGAAYLYGYTF
TRBJ1-1 TRBV20-1 NA CSARDGVGLHTEAFF
TRBJ1-1 TRBV10-3 NA CASSDVGNTEAFF